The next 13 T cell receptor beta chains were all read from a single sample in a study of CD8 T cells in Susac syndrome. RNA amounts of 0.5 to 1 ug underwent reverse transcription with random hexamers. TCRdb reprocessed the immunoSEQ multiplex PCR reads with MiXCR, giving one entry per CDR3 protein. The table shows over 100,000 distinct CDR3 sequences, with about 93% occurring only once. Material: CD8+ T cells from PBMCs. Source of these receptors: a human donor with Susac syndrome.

CDR3 in amino acids: CASSLVDTNSPLHF. The CDR3, as DNA: TGTGCCAGCAGCTTAGTGGACACCAATTCACCCCTCCACTTT. This chain uses TRBV7-9 with TRBJ1-6; TRBD1 might be the D (5 bases). The CDR3 sequence is 14 residues long. The V end lost 1 base, the J end lost 7 bases, and 8 bases lay between the germline ends. The germline V gene has CDR1 SEHNR and CDR2 FQNEAQ (reference sequence).

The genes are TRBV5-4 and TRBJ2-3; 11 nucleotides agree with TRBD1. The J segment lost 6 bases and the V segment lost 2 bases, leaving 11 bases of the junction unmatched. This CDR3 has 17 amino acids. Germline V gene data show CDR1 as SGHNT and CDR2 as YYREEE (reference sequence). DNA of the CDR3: TGTGCCAGCAGCTTACATGGACAGGGGGCGGCGGCGGATACGCAGTATTTT. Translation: CASSLHGQGAAADTQYF.

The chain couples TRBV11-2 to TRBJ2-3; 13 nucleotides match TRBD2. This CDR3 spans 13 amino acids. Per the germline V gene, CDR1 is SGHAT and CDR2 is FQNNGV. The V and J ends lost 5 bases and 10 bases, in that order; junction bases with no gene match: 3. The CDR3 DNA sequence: TGTGCCAGCAGCATCGGGACTAGCGGGGCGCAGTATTTT. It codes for CASSIGTSGAQYF. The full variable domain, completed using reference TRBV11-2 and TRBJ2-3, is EAGVAQSPRYKIIEKRQSVAFWCNPISGHATLYWYQQILGQGPKLLIQFQNNGVVDDSQLPKDRFSAERLKGVDSTLKIQPAKLEDSAVYLCASSIGTSGAQYFGPGTRLTVL.

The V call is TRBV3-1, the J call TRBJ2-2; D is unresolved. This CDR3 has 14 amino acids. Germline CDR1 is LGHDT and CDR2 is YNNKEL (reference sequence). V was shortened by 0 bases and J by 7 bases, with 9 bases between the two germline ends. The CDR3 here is CASSQDWSGGELFF. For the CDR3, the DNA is TGTGCCAGCAGCCAAGATTGGTCCGGCGGGGAGCTGTTTTTT.

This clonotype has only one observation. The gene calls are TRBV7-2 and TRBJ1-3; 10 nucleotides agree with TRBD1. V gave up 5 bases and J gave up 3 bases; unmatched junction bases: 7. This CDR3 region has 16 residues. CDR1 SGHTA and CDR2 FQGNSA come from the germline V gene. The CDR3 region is CASSPRDRGVGNTIYF. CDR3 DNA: TGTGCCAGCAGCCCGCGGGACAGGGGAGTTGGAAACACCATATATTTT.

CDR3: CASSSEYTGELFF. Here the CDR3 DNA reads TGTGCCAGCAGTTCCGAGTACACCGGGGAGCTGTTTTTT. V usage is TRBV6-2 or TRBV6-3 and J usage is TRBJ2-2; D not certain. The CDR3 is 13 residues long. CDR1 is MNHEY, CDR2 SVGEGT, per germline. The germline V and J ends were trimmed by 4 bases and 3 bases, with 6 bases remaining between them.

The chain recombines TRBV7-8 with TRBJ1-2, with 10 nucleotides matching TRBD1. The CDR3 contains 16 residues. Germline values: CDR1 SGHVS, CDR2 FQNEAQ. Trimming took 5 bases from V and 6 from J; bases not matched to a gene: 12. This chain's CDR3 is CASSPVTGTGVDGYTF. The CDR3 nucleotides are TGTGCCAGCAGCCCTGTAACCGGGACAGGGGTGGATGGCTACACCTTC.

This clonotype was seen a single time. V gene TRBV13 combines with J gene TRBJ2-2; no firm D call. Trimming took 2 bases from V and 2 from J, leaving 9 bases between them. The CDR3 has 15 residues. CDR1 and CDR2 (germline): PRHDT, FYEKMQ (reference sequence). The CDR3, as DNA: TGTGCCAGCAGCTTATCCGGGTACAACACCGGGGAGCTGTTTTTT. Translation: CASSLSGYNTGELFF. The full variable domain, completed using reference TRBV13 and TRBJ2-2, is AAGVIQSPRHLIKEKRETATLKCYPIPRHDTVYWYQQGPGQDPQFLISFYEKMQSDKGSIPDRFSAQQFSDYHSELNMSSLELGDSALYFCASSLSGYNTGELFFGEGSRLTVL.

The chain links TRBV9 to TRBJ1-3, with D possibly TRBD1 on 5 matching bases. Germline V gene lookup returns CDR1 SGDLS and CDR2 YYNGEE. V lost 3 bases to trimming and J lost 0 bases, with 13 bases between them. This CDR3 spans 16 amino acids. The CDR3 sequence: CASSGAGSGSGNTIYF. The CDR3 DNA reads TGTGCCAGCAGCGGGGCAGGGTCAGGCTCTGGAAACACCATATATTTT.

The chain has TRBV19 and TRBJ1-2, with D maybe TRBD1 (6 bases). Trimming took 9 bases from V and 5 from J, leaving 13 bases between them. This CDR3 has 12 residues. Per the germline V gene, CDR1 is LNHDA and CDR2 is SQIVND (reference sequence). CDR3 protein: CASRRGGYGYTF. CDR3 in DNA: TGTGCCAGCCGGAGGGGGGGTTATGGCTACACCTTC. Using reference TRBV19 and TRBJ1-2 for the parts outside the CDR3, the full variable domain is DGGITQSPKYLFRKEGQNVTLSCEQNLNHDAMYWYRQDPGQGLRLIYYSQIVNDFQKGDIAEGYSVSREKKESFPLTVTSAQKNPTAFYLCASRRGGYGYTFGSGTRLTVV.

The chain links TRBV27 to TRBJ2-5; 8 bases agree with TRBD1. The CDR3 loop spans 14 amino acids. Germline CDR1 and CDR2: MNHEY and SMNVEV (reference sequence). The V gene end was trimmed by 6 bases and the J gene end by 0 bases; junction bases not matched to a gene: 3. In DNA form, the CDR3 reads TGTGCCAGCAGCCCACAGGGGGACCAAGAGACCCAGTACTTC. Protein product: CASSPQGDQETQYF.

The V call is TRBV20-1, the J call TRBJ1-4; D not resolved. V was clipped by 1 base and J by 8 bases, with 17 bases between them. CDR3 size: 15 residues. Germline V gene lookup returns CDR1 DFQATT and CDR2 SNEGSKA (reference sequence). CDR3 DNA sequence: TGCAGTGCTAGAGTTCCTGGCGATCTGGGGGAAAAACTGTTTTTT. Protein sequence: CSARVPGDLGEKLFF.

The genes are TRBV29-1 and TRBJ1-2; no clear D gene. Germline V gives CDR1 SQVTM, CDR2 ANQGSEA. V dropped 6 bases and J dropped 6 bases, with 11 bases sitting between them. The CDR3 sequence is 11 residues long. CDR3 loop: CSVNKGDGYTF. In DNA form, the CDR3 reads TGCAGCGTAAACAAAGGAGATGGCTACACCTTC.